These T cell receptor beta chains were read from a single sample in a study of liver allograft versus peripheral blood T cells. MiXCR was run by TCRdb on the reads, yielding one entry per CDR3 protein. The sample contains fewer than 1,500 distinct CDR3 sequences, 10% to 12% of which appear only once. These TCRs come from a human patient who had a liver transplant. A subset of T cells may come from the graft donor. The CDR3 runs from the conserved cysteine through the conserved F or W. A D gene is named only where the DNA matches it firmly. Some rows have no size entry. The others give once, few or many, or a class for an expanded clone.

TRBJ2-7 | TRBV18 | TRBD1 | medium-sized | 14 | CASSPRQGGYEQYF | TGTGCCAGCTCACCGCGACAGGGGGGCTACGAGCAGTACTTC
TRBJ1-1 | TRBV18 | - | medium-sized | 12 | CASSPDHTEAFF | TGTGCCAGCTCACCAGATCACACTGAAGCTTTCTTT
TRBJ2-5 | TRBV30 | - | many | 14 | CAWSVPGARETQYF | TGTGCCTGGAGTGTACCCGGGGCCAGAGAGACCCAGTACTTC
TRBJ1-1 | TRBV15 | TRBD1 | medium-sized | 16 | CATSRDPTGTGVEAFF | TGTGCCACCAGCAGAGACCCGACCGGGACAGGGGTTGAAGCTTTCTTT
TRBJ1-1 | TRBV6-5 | TRBD1 | medium-sized | 16 | CASSPTRGRGGTEAFF | TGTGCCAGCAGTCCGACCAGGGGGCGAGGCGGCACTGAAGCTTTCTTT
TRBJ2-3 | TRBV7-9 | TRBD1 | medium-sized | 15 | CASSRGQGRVNTQYF | TGTGCCAGCAGTCGGGGACAGGGGCGCGTGAATACGCAGTATTTT
TRBJ1-2 | TRBV6-1 | - | large | 12 | CASSGSNYGYTF | TGTGCCAGCTCGGGGAGCAACTATGGCTACACCTTC
TRBJ1-4 | TRBV6-2/TRBV6-3 | - | large | 15 | CASSLPGGGREKLFF | TGTGCCAGCAGTCTGCCCGGAGGAGGGAGGGAAAAACTGTTTTTT
TRBJ1-1 | TRBV6-6 | - | few | 15 | CASRAQGGGNTEAFF | TGTGCCAGCAGGGCCCAAGGAGGGGGAAACACTGAAGCTTTCTTT
TRBJ2-3 | TRBV2 | - | few | 14 | CASRGTSNTDTQYF | TGTGCCAGCAGGGGGACAAGTAACACAGATACGCAGTATTTT
TRBJ2-3 | TRBV2 | - | - | 14 | CASSEEGSGDTQYF | TGTGCCAGCAGTGAAGAGGGGTCCGGAGATACGCAGTATTTT
TRBJ1-1 | TRBV12-3/TRBV12-4 | TRBD1 | - | 15 | CASSYTGQRNTEAFF | TGTGCCAGCAGTTACACGGGACAGAGGAACACTGAAGCTTTCTTT
TRBJ1-5 | TRBV27 | TRBD1 | once | 14 | CASSWGQGDQPQHF | TGTGCCAGCAGTTGGGGACAGGGGGATCAGCCCCAGCATTTT
TRBJ1-2 | TRBV7-9 | - | large | 13 | CASSPLVFYGYTF | TGTGCCAGCAGCCCTTTGGTGTTTTATGGCTACACCTTC
TRBJ2-5 | TRBV20-1 | - | medium-sized | 13 | CSASPGYQETQYF | TGCAGTGCTAGTCCAGGGTACCAAGAGACCCAGTACTTC
TRBJ2-5 | TRBV20-1 | - | medium-sized | 15 | CSARVADAGWETQYF | TGCAGTGCTAGAGTTGCGGACGCAGGATGGGAGACCCAGTACTTC
TRBJ1-5 | TRBV19 | - | large | 15 | CASSIAQGSIQPQHF | TGTGCCAGTAGTATAGCTCAGGGGTCGATTCAGCCCCAGCATTTT
TRBJ2-5 | TRBV10-3 | TRBD2 | medium-sized | 16 | CAISQGTSGGQETQYF | TGTGCCATCAGTCAAGGGACTAGCGGGGGCCAAGAGACCCAGTACTTC
TRBJ1-4 | TRBV6-5 | - | - | 15 | CASSESGGGREKLFF | TGTGCCAGCAGTGAATCCGGGGGAGGGAGGGAAAAACTGTTTTTT
TRBJ1-1 | TRBV14 | - | - | 14 | CASSLLWGRAEAFF | TGTGCCAGCAGCCTTCTTTGGGGGCGGGCTGAAGCTTTCTTT
TRBJ2-7 | TRBV12-3/TRBV12-4 | - | medium-sized | 12 | CASSPPIHEQYF | TGTGCCAGCAGCCCTCCCATTCACGAGCAGTACTTC
TRBJ1-3 | TRBV3-1 | TRBD1 | medium-sized | 15 | CASSQIGTGGNTIYF | TGTGCCAGCAGCCAGATCGGGACAGGGGGAAACACCATATATTTT